These T cell receptor beta chains were read from a single sample in a study of T-cell memory formation after mild COVID-19. TCRdb fed the 5' RACE reads into MiXCR, producing one record per CDR3 protein. The sample lists about 110,000 distinct CDR3 sequences, about 17% occurring once. The sequenced sample consisted of PBMCs or a T cell subset sorted from them (not recorded which). The receptors here all came from an adult woman who had mild COVID-19 (a few samples of this study predate the infection). Cell type and time point are not known. Both conserved end residues are part of each CDR3. The order of the fields is J gene, clone size, CDR3 length, V gene, D gene, CDR3 DNA, CDR3 protein. The D gene is left open where the match is weak. Expanded clones are given a class, and other clones once, few, many or no size at all.

TRBJ2-7 | . | 13 | TRBV4-1 | . | TGCGCCAGCAGCCAGTACCGGGGGCACGAGCAGTACTTC | CASSQYRGHEQYF
TRBJ2-5 | . | 17 | TRBV9 | . | TGTGCCAGCAGCGTAAGAGGGGCATGGGGATGGGAAGAGACCAAGTACTTC | CASSVRGAWGWEETKYF
TRBJ2-5 | . | 13 | TRBV27 | TRBD2 | TGTGCCAGCAGTTGGGACGGGGGGGAGACCCAGTACTTC | CASSWDGGETQYF
TRBJ1-4 | . | 17 | TRBV4-3 | . | TGCGCCAGCAGCCAAGATCGGGCGGATTCGAGAAGGGAAAAACTGTTTTTT | CASSQDRADSRREKLFF
TRBJ2-7 | few | 14 | TRBV10-3 | TRBD2 | TGTGCCATCAGTGAAACTAGCGGGAGCTACGAGCAGTACTTC | CAISETSGSYEQYF
TRBJ2-7 | . | 15 | TRBV2 | TRBD1 | TGTGCCAGCAGTGAAACTGCAGGGGGACCCTACGAGCAGTACTTC | CASSETAGGPYEQYF
TRBJ1-2 | few | 12 | TRBV29-1 | . | TGCAGCGTTGAGATACAGGCGTATGGCTACACCTTC | CSVEIQAYGYTF
TRBJ2-3 | . | 13 | TRBV29-1 | TRBD2 | TGCAGCGTTGTGGGACTACCCACAGATACGCAGTATTTT | CSVVGLPTDTQYF
TRBJ1-3 | . | 18 | TRBV20-1 | TRBD1 | TGCAGTGCTAGAGATACGTACTCAGACAGGGGCTCTGGAAACACCATATATTTT | CSARDTYSDRGSGNTIYF
TRBJ2-3 | . | 16 | TRBV7-8 | TRBD2 | TGTGCCAGCAGCAAGACTAGCGCACAATACACAGATACGCAGTATTTT | CASSKTSAQYTDTQYF
TRBJ2-1 | . | 14 | TRBV6-4 | TRBD2 | TGTGCCAGCAGTGACTCCGGGAGGGACAATGAGCAGTTCTTC | CASSDSGRDNEQFF
TRBJ2-1 | few | 16 | TRBV7-9 | . | TGTGCCAGCAGCTTAGCCCCCCTCGGACAGCACAATGAGCAGTTCTTC | CASSLAPLGQHNEQFF
TRBJ2-3 | few | 16 | TRBV5-1 | TRBD2 | TGCGCCAGCAGCCCCGGGACTAGCGGGGGCACAGATACGCAGTATTTT | CASSPGTSGGTDTQYF
TRBJ2-2 | . | 14 | TRBV3-1 | . | TGTGCCAGCAGCCAGCCTTCCCTGAGCGGGGAGCTGTTTTTT | CASSQPSLSGELFF
TRBJ1-1 | few | 14 | TRBV12-3/TRBV12-4 | . | TGTGCCAGCATCCTTACAGTCGGGAACACTGAAGCTTTCTTT | CASILTVGNTEAFF
TRBJ2-2 | . | 18 | TRBV15 | . | TGTGCCACCAGCAGAGACCCCCCCTCGGGGTGGGACACCGGGGAGCTGTTTTTT | CATSRDPPSGWDTGELFF
TRBJ2-7 | many | 16 | TRBV4-3 | TRBD1 | TGCGCCAGCAGCCAAGACAGGACAGGGAATATGGGCGAGCAGTACTTC | CASSQDRTGNMGEQYF
TRBJ1-5 | . | 13 | TRBV5-4 | . | TGTGCCAGCTGCACAAAAACGAGGCAGCCCCAGCATTTT | CASCTKTRQPQHF
TRBJ2-1 | . | 11 | TRBV29-1 | . | TGCAGCGTTGTCTCCTACAATGAGCAGTTCTTC | CSVVSYNEQFF
TRBJ2-1 | few | 15 | TRBV27 | TRBD1 | TGTGCCAGCACCTCGGGACAGGGGGGATACAATGAGCAGTTCTTC | CASTSGQGGYNEQFF
TRBJ1-1 | . | 15 | TRBV19 | TRBD1 | TGTGCCAGTAGTATAATGGACAGGGGGAGCAATGAAGCTTTCTTT | CASSIMDRGSNEAFF
TRBJ2-7 | few | 13 | TRBV5-5 | . | TGTGCCAGCAGCTGGATGGACGGGTACGAGCAGTACTTC | CASSWMDGYEQYF
TRBJ2-7 | many | 14 | TRBV9 | TRBD1 | TGTGCCAGCAGCGCGGGACAGGCGGCCTACGAGCAGTACTTC | CASSAGQAAYEQYF
TRBJ1-3 | . | 17 | TRBV4-3 | . | TGCGCCAGCAGCCATGTTTACAGGGAGAGCTCTGGAAACACCATATATTTT | CASSHVYRESSGNTIYF
TRBJ1-1 | . | 14 | TRBV7-6 | . | TGTGCCAGCAGCGTAGGGGACGGGAACACTGAAGCTTTCTTT | CASSVGDGNTEAFF
TRBJ2-1 | few | 12 | TRBV7-3 | TRBD1 | TGTGCCAGCAGTCCACAGGGGGCTGAGCAGTTCTTC | CASSPQGAEQFF
TRBJ1-1 | . | 14 | TRBV12-3/TRBV12-4 | . | TGTGCCAGCAGCGTCACTCTAACGAACACTGAAGCTTTCTTT | CASSVTLTNTEAFF
TRBJ2-7 | . | 17 | TRBV18 | . | TGTGCCAGCTCACCAGCCAGTGGGACACCCGGGCCCTACGAGCAGTACTTC | CASSPASGTPGPYEQYF
TRBJ2-1 | few | 17 | TRBV5-1 | TRBD2 | TGCGCCAGCAGCCCCTCCCCAATAGCGGGGGGTTCCAATGAGCAGTTCTTC | CASSPSPIAGGSNEQFF
TRBJ2-7 | few | 17 | TRBV7-8 | TRBD1 | TGTGCCAGCAGCTCTCCAGACCGACAGGGGGTCTCCTACGAGCAGTACTTC | CASSSPDRQGVSYEQYF
TRBJ1-1 | . | 14 | TRBV7-9 | . | TGTGCCAGCAGCTTCGTAAGGAGTAACACTGAAGCTTTCTTT | CASSFVRSNTEAFF
TRBJ1-1 | . | 16 | TRBV10-3 | TRBD1 | TGTGCCATCAGTGAATACGGACAGGGGGGAGACACTGAAGCTTTCTTT | CAISEYGQGGDTEAFF
TRBJ2-1 | . | 13 | TRBV25-1 | . | TGTGCCAGCAGTGGGGGCAAATACAATGAGCAGTTCTTC | CASSGGKYNEQFF
TRBJ2-1 | . | 14 | TRBV9 | . | TGTGCCAGCAGCGTAGAGGCCTGGGCGGATGAGCAGTTCTTC | CASSVEAWADEQFF
TRBJ2-1 | . | 16 | TRBV4-1 | . | TGCGCCAGCAGCTTGTACACGGGGAGCTCCTACAATGAGCAGTTCTTC | CASSLYTGSSYNEQFF
TRBJ2-7 | few | 12 | TRBV7-8 | TRBD1 | TGTGCCATAGGACAGGGGGACTACGAGCAGTACTTC | CAIGQGDYEQYF
TRBJ2-6 | . | 18 | TRBV12-3/TRBV12-4 | . | TGTGCCAGCAGTTTAGCGGGCAGGGTGACCTCTGGGGCCAACGTCCTGACTTTC | CASSLAGRVTSGANVLTF
TRBJ2-7 | . | 13 | TRBV19 | . | TGTGCCAGTAGCTTCACAGGGAACTACGAGCAGTACTTC | CASSFTGNYEQYF
TRBJ1-2 | few | 14 | TRBV20-1 | TRBD1 | TGCAGTGCTAGTCGGGACAGACCGTTTTATGGCTACACCTTC | CSASRDRPFYGYTF
TRBJ1-5 | . | 15 | TRBV5-5 | . | TGTGCCAGCAGCTTTGCAACAGGCCCGTATCAGCCCCAGCATTTT | CASSFATGPYQPQHF
TRBJ1-1 | few | 13 | TRBV4-3 | . | TGCGCCAGCAGCCAAGATCCCCAGGGGTCGGCTTTCTTT | CASSQDPQGSAFF
TRBJ2-1 | . | 15 | TRBV19 | TRBD2 | TGTGCCAGTAGTATTAGTCTAGCGGGAGTTAATGAGCAGTTCTTC | CASSISLAGVNEQFF
TRBJ1-1 | . | 14 | TRBV7-9 | . | TGTGCCAGCAGCTCCACAGTATTGAACACTGAAGCTTTCTTT | CASSSTVLNTEAFF
TRBJ2-1 | . | 15 | TRBV7-9 | TRBD2 | TGTGCCAGCAGCCCCGGGACTAGAGAACGAGGTGAGCAGTTCTTC | CASSPGTRERGEQFF
TRBJ1-1 | once | 17 | TRBV5-1 | TRBD1 | TGCGCCAGCAGCTTGCGACAGGGGACCCTCATGAACACTGAAGCTTTCTTT | CASSLRQGTLMNTEAFF
TRBJ1-1 | few | 11 | TRBV27 | TRBD1 | TGTGCCAGCAGTCAGGGGGTCCGGGCTTTCTTT | CASSQGVRAFF
TRBJ1-5 | few | 12 | TRBV24-1 | . | TGTGCCACCAGTGATTTTAACCAGCCCCAGCATTTT | CATSDFNQPQHF
TRBJ2-2 | few | 15 | TRBV19 | TRBD2 | TGTGCCAGTAGTACCCTAGCGGGAGGGACCGGGGAGCTGTTTTTT | CASSTLAGGTGELFF
TRBJ2-1 | . | 13 | TRBV7-9 | . | TGTGCCAGCAGCTTGGTTAACAGGGATGAGCAGTTCTTC | CASSLVNRDEQFF
TRBJ1-5 | . | 15 | TRBV27 | . | TGTGCCAGCAGCCCCCTCCCCCAGGGAATTCAGCCCCAGCATTTT | CASSPLPQGIQPQHF
TRBJ2-3 | . | 16 | TRBV7-3 | TRBD2 | TGTGCCAGCAGCTTTGCACTAGCGACGCCAACTCATACGCAGTATTTT | CASSFALATPTHTQYF
TRBJ2-3 | few | 16 | TRBV12-3/TRBV12-4 | . | TGTGCCAGCAGTTTATTACCGGGAGCTAGCACAGATACGCAGTATTTT | CASSLLPGASTDTQYF
TRBJ1-5 | . | 16 | TRBV6-6 | TRBD1 | TGTGCCAGCAACTCTCTACCGGGACAGGACAATCAGCCCCAGCATTTT | CASNSLPGQDNQPQHF
TRBJ2-5 | . | 11 | TRBV29-1 | . | TGCAGCGGTACCGACGGGGAGACCCAGTACTTC | CSGTDGETQYF
TRBJ1-1 | few | 12 | TRBV12-3/TRBV12-4 | TRBD1 | TGTGCCAGCAGTCTAACAGGGGATGAAGCTTTCTTT | CASSLTGDEAFF
TRBJ1-2 | . | 15 | TRBV7-6 | . | TGTGCCAGCAGCTTAGGCGTCGACGTACGAGGAGGCTACACCTTC | CASSLGVDVRGGYTF
TRBJ2-7 | . | 17 | TRBV6-4 | TRBD1 | TGTGCCAGCAGTGACTCGCGGGGCAGGGGGCCCTCCTACGAGCAGTACTTC | CASSDSRGRGPSYEQYF
TRBJ2-3 | . | 13 | TRBV3-1 | . | TGTGCCAGCAGCCAAGAATCAGCAGATACGCAGTATTTT | CASSQESADTQYF
TRBJ2-2 | few | 16 | TRBV15 | TRBD1 | TGTGCCACCGATGACAGGGCCACCGCGAACACCGGGGAGCTGTTTTTT | CATDDRATANTGELFF
TRBJ2-7 | . | 12 | TRBV6-5 | . | TGTGCCAGCAGGGACCCAGGGAGTGAGCAGTACTTC | CASRDPGSEQYF